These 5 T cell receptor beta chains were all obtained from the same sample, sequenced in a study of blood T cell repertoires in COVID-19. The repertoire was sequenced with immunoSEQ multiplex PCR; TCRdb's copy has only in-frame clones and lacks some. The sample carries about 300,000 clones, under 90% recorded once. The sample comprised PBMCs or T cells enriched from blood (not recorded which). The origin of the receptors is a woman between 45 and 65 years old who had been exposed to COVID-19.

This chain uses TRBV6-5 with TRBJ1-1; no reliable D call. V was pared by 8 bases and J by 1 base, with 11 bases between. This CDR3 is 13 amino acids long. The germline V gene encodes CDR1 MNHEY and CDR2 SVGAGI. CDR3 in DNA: TGTGCCAGCCGCCCGCCAGGGAACACTGAAGCTTTCTTT. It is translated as CASRPPGNTEAFF.

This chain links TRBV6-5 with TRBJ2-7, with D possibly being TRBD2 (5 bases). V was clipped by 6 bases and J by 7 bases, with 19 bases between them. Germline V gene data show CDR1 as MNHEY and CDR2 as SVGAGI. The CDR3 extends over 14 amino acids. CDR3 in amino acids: CASSPPGFGLEQYF. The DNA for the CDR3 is TGTGCCAGCAGCCCCCCGGGGTTTGGGTTGGAGCAGTACTTC.

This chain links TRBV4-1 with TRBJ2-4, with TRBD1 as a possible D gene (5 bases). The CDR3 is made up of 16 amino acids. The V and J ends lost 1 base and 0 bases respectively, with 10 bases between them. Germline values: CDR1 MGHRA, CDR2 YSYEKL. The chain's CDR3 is CASSQAGLLAKNIQYF. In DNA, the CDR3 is TGCGCCAGCAGCCAAGCAGGGCTGCTAGCCAAAAACATTCAGTACTTC.

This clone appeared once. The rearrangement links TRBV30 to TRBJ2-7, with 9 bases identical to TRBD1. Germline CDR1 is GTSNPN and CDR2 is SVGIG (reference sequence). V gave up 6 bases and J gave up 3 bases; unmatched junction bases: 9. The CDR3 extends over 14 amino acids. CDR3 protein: CACATGGKIYEQYF. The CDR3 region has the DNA TGTGCCTGCGCGACAGGGGGAAAAATCTACGAGCAGTACTTC.

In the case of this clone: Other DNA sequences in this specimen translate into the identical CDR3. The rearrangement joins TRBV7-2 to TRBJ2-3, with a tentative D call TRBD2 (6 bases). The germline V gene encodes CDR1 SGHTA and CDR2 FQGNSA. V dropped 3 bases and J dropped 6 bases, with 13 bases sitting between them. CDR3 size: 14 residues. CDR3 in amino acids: CASSLTRGTDTQYF. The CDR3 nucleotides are TGTGCCAGCAGCTTGACTAGAGGGACCGATACGCAGTATTTT. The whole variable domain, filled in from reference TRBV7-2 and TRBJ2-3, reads GAGVSQSPSNKVTEKGKDVELRCDPISGHTALYWYRQSLGQGLEFLIYFQGNSAPDKSGLPSDRFSAERTGGSVSTLTIQRTQQEDSAVYLCASSLTRGTDTQYFGPGTRLTVL.